The T cell receptor beta chain described here comes from a study of CD8 T cells in ankylosing spondylitis. Notes on the study in general: Eight or nine highly homologous variants formed a TCR beta motif that appeared characteristic of ankylosing spondylitis blood.

In TCRdb, the 5' RACE reads were re-called with MiXCR into one record per CDR3 protein. This table has around 450,000 distinct CDR3 sequences, roughly 26% appearing once. This CDR3 has 12 residues. V was pared by 7 bases and J by 4 bases, with 13 bases between. The germline CDR1 and CDR2 sequences are SQVTM and ANQGSEA. This clonotype has only a few counts. Its antigen is as yet unknown. This clonotype was obtained from a male donor with ankylosing spondylitis. Sequencing was done on a sample of blood, either unsorted or a sorted T cell fraction (not recorded which). The chain uses TRBV29-1 and TRBJ2-5, with D possibly TRBD1 on 6 matching bases. The CDR3 DNA reads as TGCAGCGCGACACAGGGTGCAGAGACCCAGTACTTC. Translation gives CSATQGAETQYF.